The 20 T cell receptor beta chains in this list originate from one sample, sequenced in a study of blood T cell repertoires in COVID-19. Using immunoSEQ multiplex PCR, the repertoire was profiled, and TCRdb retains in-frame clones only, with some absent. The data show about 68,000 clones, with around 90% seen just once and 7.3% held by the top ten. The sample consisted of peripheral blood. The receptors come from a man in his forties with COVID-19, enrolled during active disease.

The CDR3 nucleotides are TGCGCCAGCAGCTTCGGACAGAGTGGGGATGACGAGCAGTACTTC. It codes for CASSFGQSGDDEQYF. The gene calls are TRBV5-1 and TRBJ2-7, with a possible D match to TRBD1 (6 bases). V lost 2 bases to trimming and J lost 5 bases, with 17 bases between them. The CDR3 runs 15 residues. Germline V CDR1 and CDR2: SGHRS, YFSETQ.

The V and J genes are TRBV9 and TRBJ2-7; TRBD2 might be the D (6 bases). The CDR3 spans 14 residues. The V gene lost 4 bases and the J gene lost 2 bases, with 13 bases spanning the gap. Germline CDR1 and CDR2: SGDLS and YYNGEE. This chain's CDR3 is CASSLTGLTYEQYF. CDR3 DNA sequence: TGTGCCAGCAGCTTAACGGGACTTACCTACGAGCAGTACTTC.

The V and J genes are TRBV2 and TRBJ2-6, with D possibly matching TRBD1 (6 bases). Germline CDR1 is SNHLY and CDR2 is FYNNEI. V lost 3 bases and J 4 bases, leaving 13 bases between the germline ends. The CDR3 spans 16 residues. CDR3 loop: CASSEYRVNGANVLTF. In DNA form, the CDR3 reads TGTGCCAGCAGTGAGTACAGGGTCAACGGGGCCAACGTCCTGACTTTC.

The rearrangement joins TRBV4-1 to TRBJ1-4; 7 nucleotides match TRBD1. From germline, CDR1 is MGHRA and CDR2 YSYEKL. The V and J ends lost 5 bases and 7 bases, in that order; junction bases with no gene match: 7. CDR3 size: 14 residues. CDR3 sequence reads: CASSSWDSSEKLFF. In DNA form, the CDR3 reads TGCGCCAGCAGCTCCTGGGACAGCTCTGAAAAACTGTTTTTT.

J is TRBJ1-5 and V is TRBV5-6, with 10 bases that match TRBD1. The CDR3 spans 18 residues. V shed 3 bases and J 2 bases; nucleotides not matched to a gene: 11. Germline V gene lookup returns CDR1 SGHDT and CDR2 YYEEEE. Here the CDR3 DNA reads TGTGCCAGCAGCTGGTATAATTCCGGGACAGGGGGCAATCAGCCCCAGCATTTT. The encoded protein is CASSWYNSGTGGNQPQHF.

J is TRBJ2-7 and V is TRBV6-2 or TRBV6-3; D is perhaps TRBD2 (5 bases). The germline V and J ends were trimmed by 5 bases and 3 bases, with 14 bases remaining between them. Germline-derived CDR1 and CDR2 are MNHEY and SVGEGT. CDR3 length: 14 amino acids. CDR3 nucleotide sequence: TGTGCCAGCAGTCCCCAGCAAGGAGGCTACGAGCAGTACTTC. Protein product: CASSPQQGGYEQYF.

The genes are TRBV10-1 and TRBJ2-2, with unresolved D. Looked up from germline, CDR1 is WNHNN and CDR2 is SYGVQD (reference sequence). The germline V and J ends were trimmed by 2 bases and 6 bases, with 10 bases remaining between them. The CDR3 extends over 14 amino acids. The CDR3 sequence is CASSERRGSGELFF. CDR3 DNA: TGCGCCAGCAGTGAGAGGCGCGGTTCCGGGGAGCTGTTTTTT.

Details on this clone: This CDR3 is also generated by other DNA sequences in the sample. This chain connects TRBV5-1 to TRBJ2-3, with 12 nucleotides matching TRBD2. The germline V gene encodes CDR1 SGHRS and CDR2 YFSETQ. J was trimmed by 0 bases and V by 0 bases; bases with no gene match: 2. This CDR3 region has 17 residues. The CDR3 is CASSLGLAGASTDTQYF. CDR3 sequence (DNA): TGCGCCAGCAGCTTGGGACTAGCGGGGGCAAGCACAGATACGCAGTATTTT.

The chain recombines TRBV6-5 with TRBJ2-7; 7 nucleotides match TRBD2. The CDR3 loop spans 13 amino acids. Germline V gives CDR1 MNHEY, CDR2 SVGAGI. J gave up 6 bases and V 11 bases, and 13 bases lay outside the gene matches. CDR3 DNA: TGTGCCGGGGGGGGGACTGAGCTCTCCGAGCAGTACTTC. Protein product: CAGGGTELSEQYF.

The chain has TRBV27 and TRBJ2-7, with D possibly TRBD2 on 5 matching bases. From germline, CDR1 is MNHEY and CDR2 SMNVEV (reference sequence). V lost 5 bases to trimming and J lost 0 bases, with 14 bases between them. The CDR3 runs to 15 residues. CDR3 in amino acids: CASSRRTLSSYEQYF. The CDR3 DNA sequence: TGTGCCAGCAGTCGCAGGACTCTGTCCTCCTACGAGCAGTACTTC.

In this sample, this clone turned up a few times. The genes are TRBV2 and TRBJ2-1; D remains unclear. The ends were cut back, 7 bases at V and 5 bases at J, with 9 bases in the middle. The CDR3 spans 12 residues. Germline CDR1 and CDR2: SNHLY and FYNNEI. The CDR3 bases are TGTGCCAGCACCCCGGTAGACAATGAGCAGTTCTTC. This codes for CASTPVDNEQFF.

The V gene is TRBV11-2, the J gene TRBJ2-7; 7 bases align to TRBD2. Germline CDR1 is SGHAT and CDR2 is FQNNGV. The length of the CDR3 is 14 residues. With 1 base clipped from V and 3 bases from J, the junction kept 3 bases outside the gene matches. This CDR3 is CASSLAGGNYEQYF. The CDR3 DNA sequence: TGTGCCAGCAGCTTAGCCGGGGGGAACTACGAGCAGTACTTC.

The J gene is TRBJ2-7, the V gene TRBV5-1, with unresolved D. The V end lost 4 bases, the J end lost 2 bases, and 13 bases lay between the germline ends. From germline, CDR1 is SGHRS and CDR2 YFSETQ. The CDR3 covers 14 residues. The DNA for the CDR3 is TGCGCCAGCAGCGCCAGAACAGATACCTACGAGCAGTACTTC. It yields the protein CASSARTDTYEQYF.

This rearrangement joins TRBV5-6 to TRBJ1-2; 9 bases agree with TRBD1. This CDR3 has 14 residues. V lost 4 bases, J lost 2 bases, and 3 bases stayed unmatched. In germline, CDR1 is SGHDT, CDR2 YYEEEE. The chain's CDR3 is CASSPGTGNYGYTF. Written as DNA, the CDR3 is TGTGCCAGCAGCCCCGGGACAGGGAACTATGGCTACACCTTC.

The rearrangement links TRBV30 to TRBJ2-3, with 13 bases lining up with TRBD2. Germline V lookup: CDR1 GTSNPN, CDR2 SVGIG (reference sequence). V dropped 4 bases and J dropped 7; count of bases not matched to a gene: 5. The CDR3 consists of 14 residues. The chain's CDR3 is CAWKTSGGVNTQYF. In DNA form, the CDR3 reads TGTGCCTGGAAAACTAGCGGGGGGGTTAATACGCAGTATTTT. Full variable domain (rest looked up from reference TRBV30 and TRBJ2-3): SQTIHQWPATLVQPVGSPLSLECTVEGTSNPNLYWYRQAAGRGLQLLFYSVGIGQISSEVPQNLSASRPQDRQFILSSKKLLLSDSGFYLCAWKTSGGVNTQYFGPGTRLTVL.

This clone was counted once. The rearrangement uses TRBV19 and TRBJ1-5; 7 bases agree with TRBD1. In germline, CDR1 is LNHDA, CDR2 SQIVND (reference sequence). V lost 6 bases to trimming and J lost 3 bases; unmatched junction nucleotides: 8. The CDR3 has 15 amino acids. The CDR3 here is CASSDLQGNNQPQHF. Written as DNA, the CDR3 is TGTGCCAGTAGCGACCTACAGGGGAACAATCAGCCCCAGCATTTT.

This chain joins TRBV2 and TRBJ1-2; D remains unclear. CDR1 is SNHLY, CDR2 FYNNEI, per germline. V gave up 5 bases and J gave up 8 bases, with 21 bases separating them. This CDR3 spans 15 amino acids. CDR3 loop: CASSPLITQVGGYTF. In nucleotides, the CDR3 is TGTGCCAGCAGTCCCCTGATTACTCAGGTTGGGGGCTACACCTTC.

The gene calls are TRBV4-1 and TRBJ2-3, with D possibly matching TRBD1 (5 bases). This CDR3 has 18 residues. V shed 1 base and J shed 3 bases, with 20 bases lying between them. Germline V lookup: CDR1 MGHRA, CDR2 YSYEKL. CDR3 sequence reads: CASSQGSPGPISTDTQYF. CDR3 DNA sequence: TGCGCCAGCAGCCAAGGATCCCCAGGGCCCATTTCTACAGATACGCAGTATTTT.

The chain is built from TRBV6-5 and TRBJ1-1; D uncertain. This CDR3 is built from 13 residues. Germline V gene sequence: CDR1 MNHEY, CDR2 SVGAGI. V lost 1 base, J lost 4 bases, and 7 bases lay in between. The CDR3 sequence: CASSYLRGTEAFF. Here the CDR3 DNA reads TGTGCCAGCAGTTACTTAAGAGGCACTGAAGCTTTCTTT.

The CDR3 DNA sequence: TGTGCCAGCAGTGAACAATCGAACACCGGGGAGCTGTTTTTT. As protein: CASSEQSNTGELFF. The chain carries TRBV6-4 and TRBJ2-2; D unresolved. Germline assignment: CDR1 MRHNA and CDR2 SNTAGT. CDR3 length equals 14 residues. Trimming removed 3 bases from V and 0 bases from J, with 5 bases in between.